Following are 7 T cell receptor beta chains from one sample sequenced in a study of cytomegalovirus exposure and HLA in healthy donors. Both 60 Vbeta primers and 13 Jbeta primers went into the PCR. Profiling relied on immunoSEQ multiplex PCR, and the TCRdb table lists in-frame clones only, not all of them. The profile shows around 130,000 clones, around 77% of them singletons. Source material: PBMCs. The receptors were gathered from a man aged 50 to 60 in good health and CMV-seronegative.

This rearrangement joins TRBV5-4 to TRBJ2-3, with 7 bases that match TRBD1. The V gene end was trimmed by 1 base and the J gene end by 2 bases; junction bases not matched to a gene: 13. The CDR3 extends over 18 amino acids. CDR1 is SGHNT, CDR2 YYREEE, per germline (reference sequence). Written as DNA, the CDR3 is TGTGCCAGCAGCTTGAGGAGTGGGACAGCGATCCTCACAGATACGCAGTATTTT. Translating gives CASSLRSGTAILTDTQYF.

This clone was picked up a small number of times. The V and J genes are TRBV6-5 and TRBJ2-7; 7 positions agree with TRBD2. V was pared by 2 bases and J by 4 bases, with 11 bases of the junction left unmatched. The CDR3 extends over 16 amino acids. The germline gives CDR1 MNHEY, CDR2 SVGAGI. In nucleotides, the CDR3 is TGTGCCAGCAGTTACGCAAGCGGGGCAGGTTTATACGAGCAGTACTTC. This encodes CASSYASGAGLYEQYF.

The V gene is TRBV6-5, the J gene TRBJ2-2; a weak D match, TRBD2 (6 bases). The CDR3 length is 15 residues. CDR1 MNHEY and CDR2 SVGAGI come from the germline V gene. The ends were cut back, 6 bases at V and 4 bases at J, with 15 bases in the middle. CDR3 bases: TGTGCCAGCAGGCGGCCCCTTAGCGGCACCGGGGAGCTGTTTTTT. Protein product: CASRRPLSGTGELFF.

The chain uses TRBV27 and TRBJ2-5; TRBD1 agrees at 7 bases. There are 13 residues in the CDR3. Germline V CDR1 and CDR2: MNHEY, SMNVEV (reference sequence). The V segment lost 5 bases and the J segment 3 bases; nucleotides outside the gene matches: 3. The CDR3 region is CASSKDREETQYF. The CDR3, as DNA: TGTGCCAGCAGTAAAGACAGGGAAGAGACCCAGTACTTC.

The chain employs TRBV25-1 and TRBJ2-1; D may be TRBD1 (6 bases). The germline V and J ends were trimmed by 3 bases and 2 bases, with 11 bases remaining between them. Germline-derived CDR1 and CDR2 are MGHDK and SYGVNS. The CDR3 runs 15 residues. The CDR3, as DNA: TGTGCCAGCAGTGATGACAGGAGGCCCTACAATGAGCAGTTCTTC. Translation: CASSDDRRPYNEQFF. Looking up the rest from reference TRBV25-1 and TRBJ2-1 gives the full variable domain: EADIYQTPRYLVIGTGKKITLECSQTMGHDKMYWYQQDPGMELHLIHYSYGVNSTEKGDLSSESTVSRIRTEHFPLTLESARPSHTSQYLCASSDDRRPYNEQFFGPGTRLTVL.

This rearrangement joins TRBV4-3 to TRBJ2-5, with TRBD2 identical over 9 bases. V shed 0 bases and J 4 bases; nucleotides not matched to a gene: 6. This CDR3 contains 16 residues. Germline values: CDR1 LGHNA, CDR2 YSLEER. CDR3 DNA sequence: TGCGCCAGCAGCCAAGAGACAGCGGGAGGCGGAGAGACCCAGTACTTC. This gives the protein CASSQETAGGGETQYF.

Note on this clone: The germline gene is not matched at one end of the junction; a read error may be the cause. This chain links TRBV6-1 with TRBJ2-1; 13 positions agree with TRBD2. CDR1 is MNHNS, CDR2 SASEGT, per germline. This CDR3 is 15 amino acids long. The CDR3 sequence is CASTEGLAGEDEQFF. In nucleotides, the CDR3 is TGTGCCAGCACTGAAGGACTAGCGGGAGAGGATGAGCAGTTCTTC.